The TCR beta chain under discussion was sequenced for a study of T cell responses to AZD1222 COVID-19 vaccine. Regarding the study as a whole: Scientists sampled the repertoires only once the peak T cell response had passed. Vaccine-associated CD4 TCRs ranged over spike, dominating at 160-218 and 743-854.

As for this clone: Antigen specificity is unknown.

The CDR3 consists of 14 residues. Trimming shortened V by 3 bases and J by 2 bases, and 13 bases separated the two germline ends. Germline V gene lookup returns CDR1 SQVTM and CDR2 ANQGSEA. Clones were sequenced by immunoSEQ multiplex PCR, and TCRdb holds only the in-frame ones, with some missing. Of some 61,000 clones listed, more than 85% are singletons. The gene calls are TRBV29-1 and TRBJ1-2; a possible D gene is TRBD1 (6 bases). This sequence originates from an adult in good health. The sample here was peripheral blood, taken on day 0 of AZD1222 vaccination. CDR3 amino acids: CSVEGRGRNYGYTF. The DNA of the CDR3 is TGCAGCGTTGAGGGCCGGGGGCGAAACTATGGCTACACCTTC.